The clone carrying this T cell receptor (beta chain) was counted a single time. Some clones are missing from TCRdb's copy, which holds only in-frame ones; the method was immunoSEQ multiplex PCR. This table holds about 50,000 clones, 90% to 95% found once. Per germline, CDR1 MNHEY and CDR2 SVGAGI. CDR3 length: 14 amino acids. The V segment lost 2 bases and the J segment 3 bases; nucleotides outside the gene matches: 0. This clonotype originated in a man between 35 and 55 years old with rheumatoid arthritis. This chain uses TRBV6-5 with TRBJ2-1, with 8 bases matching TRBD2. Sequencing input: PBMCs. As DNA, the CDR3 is TGTGCCAGCAGTTACCGGGAGGGCTACAATGAGCAGTTCTTC. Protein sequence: CASSYREGYNEQFF.